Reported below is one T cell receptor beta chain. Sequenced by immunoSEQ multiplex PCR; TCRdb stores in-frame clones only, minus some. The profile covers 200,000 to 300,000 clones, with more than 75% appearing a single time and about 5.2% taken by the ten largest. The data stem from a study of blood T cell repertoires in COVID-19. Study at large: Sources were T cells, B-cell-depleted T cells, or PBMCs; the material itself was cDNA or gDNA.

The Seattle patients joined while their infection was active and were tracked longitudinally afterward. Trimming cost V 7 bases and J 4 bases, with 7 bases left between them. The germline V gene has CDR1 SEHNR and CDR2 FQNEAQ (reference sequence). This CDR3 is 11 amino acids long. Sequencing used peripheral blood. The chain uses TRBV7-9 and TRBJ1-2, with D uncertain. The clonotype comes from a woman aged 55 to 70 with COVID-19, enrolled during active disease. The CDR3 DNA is TGTGCCAGCACCGAGGGCTATGGCTACACCTTC. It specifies CASTEGYGYTF.